Presented here are 20 T cell receptor beta chains from one specimen sequenced in a study of blood T cell repertoires in COVID-19. Produced via immunoSEQ multiplex PCR; TCRdb's table is partial and in-frame only. The data show roughly 200,000 clones, with 84% seen just once and less than 15% held by the top ten. The sample taken for sequencing was peripheral blood. The receptors were sampled from a human donor in a cohort sampled during active COVID-19.

A single count supports this clone. V usage is TRBV14 and J usage is TRBJ1-3; 9 nucleotides line up with TRBD1. The CDR3 has 13 amino acids. V lost 6 bases and J lost 9; bases outside the gene matches: 6. Germline V gene sequence: CDR1 SGHDN, CDR2 FVKESK. The CDR3 protein is CASRTGGRRTIYF. Here the CDR3 DNA reads TGTGCCAGCAGGACAGGGGGTCGGCGCACCATATATTTT.

V usage is TRBV6-2 or TRBV6-3 and J usage is TRBJ2-7; the D gene is possibly TRBD1 (6 bases). V shed 5 bases and J shed 3 bases, with 17 bases lying between them. The length of the CDR3 is 15 residues. Germline V CDR1 and CDR2: MNHEY, SVGEGT. The CDR3 reads CASSRPGTLFYEQYF. CDR3 coding DNA: TGTGCCAGCAGTCGCCCCGGGACACTATTCTACGAGCAGTACTTC.

The chain has TRBV18 and TRBJ2-7, with 11 positions matching TRBD2. The CDR3 runs 16 residues. Germline loops: CDR1 KGHSH, CDR2 LQKENI. V was pared by 6 bases and J by 2 bases, with 9 bases of the junction left unmatched. The CDR3 is CASSLYSGRAPYEQYF. CDR3 in DNA: TGTGCCAGCTCCCTCTATAGCGGGAGGGCCCCCTACGAGCAGTACTTC.

This clone was counted only a few times. The chain carries TRBV20-1 and TRBJ1-5, with no clear D. The CDR3 consists of 16 residues. Germline V gene sequence: CDR1 DFQATT, CDR2 SNEGSKA (reference sequence). The V end lost 3 bases, the J end lost 2 bases, and 17 bases lay between the germline ends. CDR3 DNA: TGCAGTGCTAGTTCTCCAGGCTACCAGGGCAATCAGCCCCAGCATTTT. The encoded protein is CSASSPGYQGNQPQHF.

V is TRBV6-5 and J is TRBJ2-2; a possible D gene is TRBD1 (6 bases). CDR1 and CDR2 (germline): MNHEY, SVGAGI. There are 14 residues in the CDR3. With 4 bases removed from V and 4 bases from J, the gap between germline ends came to 10 bases. CDR3 bases: TGTGCCAGCAGTTGGACAGCTACCACCGGGGAGCTGTTTTTT. Translated, it gives CASSWTATTGELFF.

In its sample, this clone was seen once. The chain links TRBV28 to TRBJ2-2; TRBD2 matches 11 bases. Germline values: CDR1 MDHEN, CDR2 SYDVKM. This CDR3 region has 17 residues. V was clipped by 6 bases and J by 4 bases; unmatched bases: 10. CDR3 loop: CASSVAGGPGATGELFF. In nucleotides, the CDR3 is TGTGCCAGCAGCGTAGCGGGAGGGCCGGGGGCCACCGGGGAGCTGTTTTTT.

There are a few counts of this clone. The V call is TRBV25-1, the J call TRBJ2-2, with 11 positions matching TRBD2. V lost 5 bases, J lost 6 bases, and 11 bases stayed unmatched. The CDR3 spans 17 residues. The germline gives CDR1 MGHDK, CDR2 SYGVNS. CDR3 DNA: TGTGCCAGCAGTCATAGCGGGAGGGCCTCTCCCGCCGGGGAGCTGTTTTTT. It codes for CASSHSGRASPAGELFF.

This chain connects TRBV19 to TRBJ1-1; 10 bases match TRBD1. The CDR3 spans 18 residues. V was pared by 8 bases and J by 5 bases, with 20 bases of the junction left unmatched. Germline lookup yields CDR1 LNHDA and CDR2 SQIVND (reference sequence). CDR3 residues: CASAPEPGTGVSRTEAFF. Here the CDR3 DNA reads TGTGCCAGTGCCCCCGAACCCGGGACAGGGGTTAGCCGGACTGAAGCTTTCTTT.

The chain links TRBV24-1 to TRBJ2-1; D may be TRBD2 (7 bases). The V end lost 4 bases, the J end lost 10 bases, and 16 bases lay between the germline ends. Germline V gives CDR1 KGHDR, CDR2 SFDVKD. This CDR3 spans 14 amino acids. The CDR3 loop is CATSEGASGTEQFF. The CDR3 region has the DNA TGTGCCACCAGTGAGGGGGCTAGCGGAACCGAGCAGTTCTTC.

The chain has TRBV9 and TRBJ2-7; the match to TRBD1 covers 10 bases. The ends lost 3 bases at V and 5 bases at J; junction bases unmatched: 2. From germline, CDR1 is SGDLS and CDR2 YYNGEE. This CDR3 is built from 13 residues. This CDR3 reads CASSGDRGDEQYF. CDR3 bases: TGTGCCAGCAGCGGGGACAGGGGTGACGAGCAGTACTTC.

V usage is TRBV7-9 and J usage is TRBJ2-7; D perhaps matches TRBD1 (6 bases). The CDR3 totals 16 residues. CDR1 is SEHNR, CDR2 FQNEAQ, per germline (reference sequence). Trimming left V 2 bases short and J 2 bases short, with 16 bases between. The CDR3 region has the DNA TGTGCCAGCAGCTTACCCAGGGGCCCCTGGGCCTACGAGCAGTACTTC. Encoded protein: CASSLPRGPWAYEQYF.

This chain uses TRBV7-9 with TRBJ2-5; tentatively, D is TRBD1 (6 bases). The CDR3 spans 14 residues. Between the trimmed V and J ends, which lost 0 bases and 4 bases, there was a span of 9 bases. Germline values: CDR1 SEHNR, CDR2 FQNEAQ (reference sequence). The chain's CDR3 is CASSLAQGRETQYF. As DNA, the CDR3 is TGTGCCAGCAGCTTAGCACAGGGTCGAGAGACCCAGTACTTC.

This chain uses TRBV29-1 with TRBJ2-2; the match to TRBD1 covers 8 bases. Germline V gives CDR1 SQVTM, CDR2 ANQGSEA. The CDR3 contains 15 residues. The trim removed 0 bases at V and 4 bases at J, leaving 4 bases unmatched. The chain's CDR3 is CSVEDRTGTTGELFF. The CDR3 DNA sequence: TGCAGCGTTGAAGATCGGACAGGGACCACCGGGGAGCTGTTTTTT.

This rearrangement joins TRBV13 to TRBJ2-3; 7 positions agree with TRBD2. CDR1 is PRHDT and CDR2 is FYEKMQ in the germline V gene (reference sequence). The CDR3 covers 14 residues. V was pared by 5 bases and J by 4 bases, with 6 bases of the junction left unmatched. DNA for the CDR3: TGTGCCAGCAGCCTACTAGCGCGGTCAGATACGCAGTATTTT. It specifies CASSLLARSDTQYF.

V and J are TRBV2 and TRBJ2-3; 9 bases agree with TRBD1. This CDR3 spans 16 amino acids. Trimming removed 8 bases from V and 3 bases from J; junction bases left unmatched: 12. Germline V gene lookup returns CDR1 SNHLY and CDR2 FYNNEI. In DNA form, the CDR3 reads TGTGCCAGCGGGGTACTACAGGGGGCACGGACAGATACGCAGTATTTT. Translating gives CASGVLQGARTDTQYF.

The chain is built from TRBV6-5 and TRBJ2-1, with 11 positions matching TRBD2. Germline trimming cut 4 bases from V and 8 bases from J; bases unmatched to any gene: 7. CDR1 is MNHEY and CDR2 is SVGAGI in the germline V gene. The CDR3 contains 15 residues. This CDR3 reads CASSSPGLAVHEQFF. The CDR3 DNA reads TGTGCCAGCAGTTCACCGGGACTAGCGGTTCATGAGCAGTTCTTC.

The rearrangement joins TRBV18 to TRBJ2-2, with 9 nucleotides matching TRBD2. Germline V gene data show CDR1 as KGHSH and CDR2 as LQKENI. The ends lost 5 bases at V and 2 bases at J; junction bases unmatched: 3. CDR3 length equals 15 residues. The CDR3: CASSSTSGNTGELFF. CDR3 DNA sequence: TGTGCCAGCTCATCGACTAGCGGCAACACCGGGGAGCTGTTTTTT.

V gene TRBV2 combines with J gene TRBJ2-6; D might be TRBD1 (6 bases). CDR1 is SNHLY, CDR2 FYNNEI, per germline. CDR3 length: 15 amino acids. The V end lost 6 bases, the J end lost 3 bases, and 12 bases lay between the germline ends. DNA for the CDR3: TGTGCCAGCAGCTTACAGGGTAGTGGGGCCAACGTCCTGACTTTC. It specifies CASSLQGSGANVLTF.

In its sample, this clone was seen once. This chain joins TRBV28 and TRBJ1-2; 12 bases are a match to TRBD1. Looked up from germline, CDR1 is MDHEN and CDR2 is SYDVKM. CDR3 length: 15 amino acids. The junction had 9 bases not matched to a gene; V was cut back by 5 bases and J by 8 bases. DNA for the CDR3: TGTGCCAGCAGTCCGTCGGGACAGGGGGCATCCGGCTACACCTTC. It is translated as CASSPSGQGASGYTF.

The V gene is TRBV4-1, the J gene TRBJ1-5, with a weak D call TRBD1 (5 bases). The V gene's germline CDR1 is MGHRA and CDR2 YSYEKL. V shed 4 bases and J shed 0 bases, with 10 bases lying between them. The CDR3 has 15 amino acids. The CDR3 DNA reads TGCGCCAGCAGCCCTTCGGGGGATAGCAATCAGCCCCAGCATTTT. It specifies CASSPSGDSNQPQHF.